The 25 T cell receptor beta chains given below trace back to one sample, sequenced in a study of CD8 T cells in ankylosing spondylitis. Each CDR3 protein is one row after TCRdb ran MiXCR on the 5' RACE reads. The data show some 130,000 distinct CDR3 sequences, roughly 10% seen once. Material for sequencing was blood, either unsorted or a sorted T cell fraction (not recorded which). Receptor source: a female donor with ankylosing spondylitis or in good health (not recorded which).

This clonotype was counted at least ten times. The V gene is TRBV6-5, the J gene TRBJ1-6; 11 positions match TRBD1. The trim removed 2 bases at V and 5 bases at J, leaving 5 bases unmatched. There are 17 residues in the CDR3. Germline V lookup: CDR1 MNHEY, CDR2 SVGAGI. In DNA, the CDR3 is TGTGCCAGCAGTTACAGGACAGGGGGCGTTGATAATTCACCCCTCCACTTT. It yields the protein CASSYRTGGVDNSPLHF.

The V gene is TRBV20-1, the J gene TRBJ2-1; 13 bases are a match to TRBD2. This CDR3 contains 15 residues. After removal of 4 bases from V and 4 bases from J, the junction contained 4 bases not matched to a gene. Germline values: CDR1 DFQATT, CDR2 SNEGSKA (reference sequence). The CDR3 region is CSATRTSGGYNEQFF. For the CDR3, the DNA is TGCAGTGCTACCCGGACTAGCGGGGGTTACAATGAGCAGTTCTTC.

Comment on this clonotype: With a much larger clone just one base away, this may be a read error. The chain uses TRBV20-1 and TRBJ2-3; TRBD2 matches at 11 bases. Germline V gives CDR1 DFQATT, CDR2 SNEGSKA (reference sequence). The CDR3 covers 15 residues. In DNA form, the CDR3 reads TGCTGTGCAATAGCGGGAGGGGCTGGCACAGATACGCAGTATTTT. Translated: CCAIAGGAGTDTQYF.

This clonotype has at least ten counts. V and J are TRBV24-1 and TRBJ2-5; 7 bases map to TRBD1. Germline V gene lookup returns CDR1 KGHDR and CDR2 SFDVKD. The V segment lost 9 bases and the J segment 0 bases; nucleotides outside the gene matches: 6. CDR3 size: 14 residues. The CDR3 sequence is CATSDRSYQETQYF. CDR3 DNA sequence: TGTGCCACCTCGGACAGGTCTTACCAAGAGACCCAGTACTTC.

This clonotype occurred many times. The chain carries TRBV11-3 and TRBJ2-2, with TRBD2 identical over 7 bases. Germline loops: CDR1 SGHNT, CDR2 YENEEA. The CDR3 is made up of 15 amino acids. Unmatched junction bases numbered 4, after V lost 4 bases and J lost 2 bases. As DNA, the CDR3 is TGTGCCAGCAGCTACCCTAGCGGAAACACCGGGGAGCTGTTTTTT. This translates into CASSYPSGNTGELFF. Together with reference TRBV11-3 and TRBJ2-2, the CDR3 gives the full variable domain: EAGVVQSPRYKIIEKKQPVAFWCNPISGHNTLYWYLQNLGQGPELLIRYENEEAVDDSQLPKDRFSAERLKGVDSTLKIQPAELGDSAVYLCASSYPSGNTGELFFGEGSRLTVL.

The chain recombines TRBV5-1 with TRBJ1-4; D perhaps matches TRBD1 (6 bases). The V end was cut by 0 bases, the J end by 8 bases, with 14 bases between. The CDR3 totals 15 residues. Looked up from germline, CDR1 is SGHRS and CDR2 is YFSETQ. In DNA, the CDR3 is TGCGCCAGCAGCTTGGAGCTGGGGGCCTGGGAAAAACTGTTTTTT. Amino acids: CASSLELGAWEKLFF.

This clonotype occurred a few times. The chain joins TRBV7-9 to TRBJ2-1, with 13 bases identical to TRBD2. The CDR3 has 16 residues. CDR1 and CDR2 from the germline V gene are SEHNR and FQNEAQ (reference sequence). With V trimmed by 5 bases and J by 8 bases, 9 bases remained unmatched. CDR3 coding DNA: TGTGCCAGCAGCGAGGGGACTAGCGGGGCGGGGGATGAGCAGTTCTTC. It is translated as CASSEGTSGAGDEQFF.

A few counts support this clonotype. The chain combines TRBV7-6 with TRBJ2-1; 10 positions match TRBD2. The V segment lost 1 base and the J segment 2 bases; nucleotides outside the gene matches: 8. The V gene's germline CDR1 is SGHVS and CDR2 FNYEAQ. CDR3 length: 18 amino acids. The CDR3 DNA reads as TGTGCCAGCAGCTTAGGCCTAGCGGGGGCCTCCACCTACAATGAGCAGTTCTTC. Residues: CASSLGLAGASTYNEQFF.

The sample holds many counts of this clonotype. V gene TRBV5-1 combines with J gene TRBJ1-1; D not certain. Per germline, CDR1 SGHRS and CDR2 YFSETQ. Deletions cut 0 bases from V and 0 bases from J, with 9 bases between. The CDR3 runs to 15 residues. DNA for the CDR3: TGCGCCAGCAGCTTGGTTCCGGGCCTGAACACTGAAGCTTTCTTT. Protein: CASSLVPGLNTEAFF.

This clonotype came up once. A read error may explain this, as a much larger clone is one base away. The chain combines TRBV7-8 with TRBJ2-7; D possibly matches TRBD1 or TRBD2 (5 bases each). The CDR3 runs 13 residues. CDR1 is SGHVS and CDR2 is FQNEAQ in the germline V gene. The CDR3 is CASSLNEGREQSF. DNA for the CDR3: TGTGCCAGCAGCTTAAATGAGGGGCGCGAGCAGTCCTTC. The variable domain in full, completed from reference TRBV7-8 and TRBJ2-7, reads GAGVSQSPRYKVAKRGQDVALRCDPISGHVSLFWYQQALGQGPEFLTYFQNEAQLDKSGLPSDRFFAERPEGSVSTLKIQRTQQEDSAVYLCASSLNEGREQSFGPGTRLTVT.

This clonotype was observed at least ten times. CDR3 sequence: CSVGRGATEAFF. In nucleotides, the CDR3 is TGCAGCGTGGGGAGGGGGGCGACTGAAGCTTTCTTT. The chain recombines TRBV29-1 with TRBJ1-1; D possibly corresponds to TRBD1 (6 bases). The germline V gene encodes CDR1 SQVTM and CDR2 ANQGSEA. The CDR3 has 12 residues. V was clipped by 6 bases and J by 5 bases, with 13 bases between them.

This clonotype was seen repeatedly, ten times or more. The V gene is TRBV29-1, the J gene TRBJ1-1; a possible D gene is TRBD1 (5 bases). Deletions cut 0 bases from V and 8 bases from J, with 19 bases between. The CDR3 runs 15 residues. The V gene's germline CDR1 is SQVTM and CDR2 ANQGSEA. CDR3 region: CSVEDAEVQGGEAFF. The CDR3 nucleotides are TGCAGCGTTGAAGACGCCGAGGTGCAGGGAGGAGAAGCTTTCTTT.

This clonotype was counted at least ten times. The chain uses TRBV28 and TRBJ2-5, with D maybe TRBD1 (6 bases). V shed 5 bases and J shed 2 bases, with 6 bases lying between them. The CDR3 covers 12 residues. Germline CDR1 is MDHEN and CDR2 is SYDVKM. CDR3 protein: CASSGQQETQYF. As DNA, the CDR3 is TGTGCCAGCAGTGGACAGCAAGAGACCCAGTACTTC.

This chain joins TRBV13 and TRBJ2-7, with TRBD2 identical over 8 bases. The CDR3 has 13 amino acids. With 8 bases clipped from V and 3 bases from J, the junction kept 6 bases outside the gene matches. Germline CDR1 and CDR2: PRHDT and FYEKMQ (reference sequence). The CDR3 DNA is TGTGCCAGCCGGGAGGGGGGGGTCTACGAGCAGTACTTC. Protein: CASREGGVYEQYF.

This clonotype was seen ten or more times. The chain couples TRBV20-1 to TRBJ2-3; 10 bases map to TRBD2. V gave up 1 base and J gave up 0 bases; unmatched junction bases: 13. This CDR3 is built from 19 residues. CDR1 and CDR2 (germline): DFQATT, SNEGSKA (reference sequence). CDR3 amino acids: CSARALSLLAGDSTDTQYF. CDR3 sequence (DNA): TGCAGTGCTAGAGCTCTCTCCCTTCTAGCGGGGGACAGCACAGATACGCAGTATTTT.

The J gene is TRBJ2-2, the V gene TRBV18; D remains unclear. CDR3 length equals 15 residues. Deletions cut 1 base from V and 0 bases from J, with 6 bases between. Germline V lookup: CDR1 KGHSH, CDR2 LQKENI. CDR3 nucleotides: TGTGCCAGCTCACCACGGCAGGCGAACACCGGGGAGCTGTTTTTT. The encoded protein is CASSPRQANTGELFF.

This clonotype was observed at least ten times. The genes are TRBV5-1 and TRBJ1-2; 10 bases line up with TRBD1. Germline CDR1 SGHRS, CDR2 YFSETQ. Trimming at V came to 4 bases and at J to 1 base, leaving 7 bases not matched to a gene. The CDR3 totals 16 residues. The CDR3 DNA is TGCGCCAGCAGCCTCCGGGACAGGGGAGGTAACTATGGCTACACCTTC. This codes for CASSLRDRGGNYGYTF.

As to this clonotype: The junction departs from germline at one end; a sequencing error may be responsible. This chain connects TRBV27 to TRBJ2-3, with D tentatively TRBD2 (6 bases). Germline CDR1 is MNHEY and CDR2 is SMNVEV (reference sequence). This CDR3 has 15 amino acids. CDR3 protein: CASSLSLASTDMQYF. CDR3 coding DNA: TGTGCCAGCAGTTTATCACTAGCTAGCACAGATATGCAGTATTTT.

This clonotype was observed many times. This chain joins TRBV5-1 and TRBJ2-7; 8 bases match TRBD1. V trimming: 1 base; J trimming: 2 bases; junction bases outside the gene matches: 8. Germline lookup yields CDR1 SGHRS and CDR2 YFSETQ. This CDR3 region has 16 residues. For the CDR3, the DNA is TGCGCCAGCAGCTTGACAACCGGGACAGGTCCCTACGAGCAGTACTTC. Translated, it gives CASSLTTGTGPYEQYF.

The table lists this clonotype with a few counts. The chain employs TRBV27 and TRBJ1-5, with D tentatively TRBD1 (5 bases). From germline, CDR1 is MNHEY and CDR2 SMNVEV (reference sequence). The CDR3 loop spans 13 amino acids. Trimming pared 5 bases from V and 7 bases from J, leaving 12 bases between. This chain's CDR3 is CASSPSGGQPQHF. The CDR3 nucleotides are TGTGCCAGCAGTCCCTCTGGGGGGCAGCCCCAGCATTTT.

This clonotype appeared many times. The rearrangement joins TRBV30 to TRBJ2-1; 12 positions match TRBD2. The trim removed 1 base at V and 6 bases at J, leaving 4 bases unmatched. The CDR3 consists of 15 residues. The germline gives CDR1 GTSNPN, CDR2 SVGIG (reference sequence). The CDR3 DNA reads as TGTGCCTGGAGTGGAGGACTAGCGGGGACCAATGAGCAGTTCTTC. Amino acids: CAWSGGLAGTNEQFF.

CDR3 protein: CASRPFSPTGRVYGYTF. CDR3 coding DNA: TGTGCCAGCAGACCCTTTTCACCTACAGGAAGGGTCTATGGCTACACCTTC. The chain uses TRBV6-1 and TRBJ1-2, with TRBD1 as a possible D gene (5 bases). The V gene's germline CDR1 is MNHNS and CDR2 SASEGT. The CDR3 is 17 residues long. Trimming took off 6 bases at V and 4 bases at J, with 24 bases between the two ends.

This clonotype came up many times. The CDR3 sequence: CASSESGGATEAFF. In DNA form, the CDR3 reads TGCGCCAGCAGTGAGTCCGGGGGGGCCACTGAAGCTTTCTTT. The rearrangement joins TRBV10-1 to TRBJ1-1, with D possibly TRBD1 on 6 matching bases. V was pared by 0 bases and J by 4 bases, with 9 bases between. The CDR3 covers 14 residues. Germline CDR1 reads WNHNN; CDR2 reads SYGVQD (reference sequence).

The CDR3 DNA reads TGTGCCAGCGGCCCTGTGTCTAGGGGCTTAGCCAAAAACATTCAGTACTTC. It codes for CASGPVSRGLAKNIQYF. This chain connects TRBV12-1 to TRBJ2-4; TRBD1, the D gene given by the table, was not confirmed from the DNA. TRBV12-1 is termed a pseudogene. The CDR3 is 17 amino acids.

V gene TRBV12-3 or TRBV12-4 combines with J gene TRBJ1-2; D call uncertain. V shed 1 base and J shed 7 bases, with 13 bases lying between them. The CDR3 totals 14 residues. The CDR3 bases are TGTGCCAGCAGTTTAGGTGGGAGGTTCATTGGCTACACCTTC. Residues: CASSLGGRFIGYTF.